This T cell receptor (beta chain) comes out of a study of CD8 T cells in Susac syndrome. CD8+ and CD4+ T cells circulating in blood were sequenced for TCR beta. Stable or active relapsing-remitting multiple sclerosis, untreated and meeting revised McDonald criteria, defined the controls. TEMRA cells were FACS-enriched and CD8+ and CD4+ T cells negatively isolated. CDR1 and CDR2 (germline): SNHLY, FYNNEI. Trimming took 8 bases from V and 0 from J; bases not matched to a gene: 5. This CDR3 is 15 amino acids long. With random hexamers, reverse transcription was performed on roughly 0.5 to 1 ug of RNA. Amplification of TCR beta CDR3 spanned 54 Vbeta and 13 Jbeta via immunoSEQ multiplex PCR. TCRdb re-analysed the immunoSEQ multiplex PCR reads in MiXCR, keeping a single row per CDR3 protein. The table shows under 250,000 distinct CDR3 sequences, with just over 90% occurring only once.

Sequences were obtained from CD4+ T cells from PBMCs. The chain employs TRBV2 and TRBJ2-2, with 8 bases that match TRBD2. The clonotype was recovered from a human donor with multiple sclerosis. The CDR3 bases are TGTGCCAGCTACGAGGGACTAGCGAACACCGGGGAGCTGTTTTTT. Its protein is CASYEGLANTGELFF.